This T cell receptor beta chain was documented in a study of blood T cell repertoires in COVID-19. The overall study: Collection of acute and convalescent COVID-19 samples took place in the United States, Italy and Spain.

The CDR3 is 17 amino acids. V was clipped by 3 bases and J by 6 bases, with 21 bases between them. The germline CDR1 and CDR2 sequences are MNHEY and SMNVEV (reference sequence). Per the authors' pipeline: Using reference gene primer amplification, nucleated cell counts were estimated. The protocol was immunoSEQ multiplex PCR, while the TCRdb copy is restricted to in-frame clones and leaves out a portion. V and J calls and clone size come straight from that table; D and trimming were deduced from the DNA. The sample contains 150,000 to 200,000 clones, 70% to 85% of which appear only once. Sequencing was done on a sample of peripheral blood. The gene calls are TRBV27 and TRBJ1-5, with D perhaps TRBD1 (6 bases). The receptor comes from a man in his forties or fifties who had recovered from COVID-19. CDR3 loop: CASSFAGGGQEGQPQHF. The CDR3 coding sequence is TGTGCCAGCAGTTTCGCCGGCGGGGGGCAAGAGGGTCAGCCCCAGCATTTT.